Listed below are T cell receptor beta chains from one sample, sequenced in a study of regulatory T cells in long-lasting Graves disease. A single record per CDR3 protein comes from TCRdb applying MiXCR to the multiplex PCR reads. The sample contains under 450,000 distinct CDR3 sequences, approximately 12% of which appear only once. The same data also went into a second study, on T cells in Graves' hyperthyroidism and ophthalmopathy.

The source was peripheral blood mononuclear cells (PBMCs), collected at new diagnosis, from a patient treated with antithyroid drugs. The receptors originated from a woman under 30 with Graves disease. CDR3s include the opening cysteine and the closing phenylalanine or tryptophan. A D gene is named only where the DNA matches it firmly. Part of the rows lack a size; the others show once, few, many or a class for expanded clones.

V gene	J gene	D gene	clone size	CDR3 protein	CDR3 DNA
TRBV6-1	TRBJ2-3	.	many	CASSELAGTDTQYF	TGTGCCAGCAGTGAATTGGCGGGGACAGATACGCAGTATTTT
TRBV10-3	TRBJ2-1	.	.	CAIGVGNEQFF	TGTGCCATTGGGGTCGGGAATGAGCAGTTCTTC
TRBV12-3/TRBV12-4	TRBJ2-3	TRBD2	many	CASSLEASGRDTQYF	TGTGCCAGCAGTTTAGAGGCTAGCGGTCGGGATACGCAGTATTTT
TRBV4-3	TRBJ1-5	.	few	CASSPRPWGNQPQHF	TGCGCCAGCAGCCCCCGCCCGTGGGGAAATCAGCCCCAGCATTTT
TRBV3-1	TRBJ1-1	TRBD1	many	CASSSNRGNTEAFF	TGTGCCAGCAGCTCTAACAGGGGGAACACTGAAGCTTTCTTT
TRBV2	TRBJ2-5	.	few	CASTEAGLQETQYF	TGTGCCAGCACAGAGGCGGGACTTCAAGAGACCCAGTACTTC
TRBV5-1	TRBJ2-1	TRBD2	many	CASSFSSGVNEQFF	TGCGCCAGCAGCTTTAGTAGCGGGGTAAATGAGCAGTTCTTC
TRBV7-2	TRBJ1-1	TRBD1	few	CASSRPTGGIEASF	TGTGCCAGCAGCCGCCCGACAGGGGGCATTGAAGCTTCCTTT
TRBV5-1	TRBJ1-1	.	many	CASSSQGGNTEAFF	TGTGCCAGCAGTTCACAGGGAGGGAACACTGAAGCTTTCTTT
TRBV7-6	TRBJ1-1	.	many	CASSPGQRRTEAFF	TGTGCCAGCAGCCCCGGACAGAGGCGGACTGAAGCTTTCTTT
TRBV28	TRBJ2-1	.	.	CASSSTGTGHNEQFF	TGTGCCAGCAGTTCAACCGGGACTGGTCACAATGAGCAGTTCTTC
TRBV7-2	TRBJ2-1	TRBD2	few	CASSHSGGSYNEQFF	TGTGCCAGCAGCCATAGCGGGGGTTCCTACAATGAGCAGTTCTTC
TRBV19	TRBJ2-1	TRBD1	few	CASKLNLIRDRGIDEQFF	TGTGCCAGTAAGCTGAACCTGATCCGGGACAGGGGTATCGATGAGCAGTTCTTC